This T cell receptor (beta chain) was documented in a study of CD8+ T cells in alopecia areata. Study-wide results and caveats: Scalp clonality, along with expanded CD8+ clones among the top 100, was significantly decreased by tofacitinib. Sharing of TCR sequences between patients (possibly for HLA-related reasons) was less clear than in mice.

Worth noting for this clone: What it recognizes is unknown.

The CDR3 is made up of 10 amino acids. Trimming shortened V by 4 bases and J by 6 bases, and 5 bases separated the two germline ends. Germline V gene lookup returns CDR1 SQVTM and CDR2 ANQGSEA. Treatment indicated: oral pan-JAK inhibitor, 5-10 mg twice daily. Specimens obtained from alopecia areata patients comprised lesional scalp punch biopsies and peripheral blood. Extraction of RNA preceded its reverse transcription into cDNA, which served as the sequencing template. Clones were sequenced by immunoSEQ multiplex PCR, and TCRdb holds only the in-frame ones, with some missing. The repertoire holds 150,000 to 200,000 clones, with 58% as singletons.

Here the sequenced sample was CD4+ T cells sorted from blood, taken at approximately week 61, from a patient treated with tofacitinib. The sequence was obtained from a human donor with alopecia areata. This chain uses TRBV29-1 with TRBJ2-3; D could derive from TRBD1 or TRBD2 (5 bases each). The CDR3 reads CSVGGDTQYF. The CDR3 nucleotides read TGCAGCGTTGGGGGGGATACGCAGTATTTT.